Sequencing of this T cell receptor beta chain was carried out in a study of blood T cell repertoires in COVID-19. CDR3 length equals 17 residues. The germline V gene has CDR1 PRHDT and CDR2 FYEKMQ (reference sequence). After removal of 7 bases from V and 0 bases from J, the junction contained 10 bases not matched to a gene. Sequencing was performed with immunoSEQ multiplex PCR; in TCRdb, only in-frame clones are kept and a portion is missing. This sample has roughly 100,000 clones; about nine tenths occur once, and the top ten carry under 6.5%. The rearrangement joins TRBV13 to TRBJ2-1; TRBD2 matches at 9 bases. The source is a woman aged 50 to 65 with COVID-19, enrolled during active disease. Sample: peripheral blood. The CDR3 nucleotides read TGTGCCAGCACCCCGATAGCGGGGGAGAGCTCCTACAATGAGCAGTTCTTC. Translating gives CASTPIAGESSYNEQFF.